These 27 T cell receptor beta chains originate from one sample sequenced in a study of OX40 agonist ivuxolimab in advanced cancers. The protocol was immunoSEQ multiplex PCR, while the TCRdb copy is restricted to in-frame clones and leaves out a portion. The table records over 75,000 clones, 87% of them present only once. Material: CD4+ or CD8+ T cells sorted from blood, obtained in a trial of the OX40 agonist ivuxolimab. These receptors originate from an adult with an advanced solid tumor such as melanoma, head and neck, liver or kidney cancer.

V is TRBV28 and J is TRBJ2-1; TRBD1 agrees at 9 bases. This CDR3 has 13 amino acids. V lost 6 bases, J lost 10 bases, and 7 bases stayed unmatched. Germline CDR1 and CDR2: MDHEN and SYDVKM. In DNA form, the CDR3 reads TGTGCCAGCAGCCTACACAGGGGGCGGGAGCAGTTCTTC. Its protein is CASSLHRGREQFF.

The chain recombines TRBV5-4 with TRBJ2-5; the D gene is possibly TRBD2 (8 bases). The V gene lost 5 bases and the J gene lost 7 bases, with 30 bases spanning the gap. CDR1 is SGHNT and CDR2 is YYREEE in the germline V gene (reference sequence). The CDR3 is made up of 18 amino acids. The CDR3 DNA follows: TGTGCCAGCAGTGAAAAAACCAGGGGGTCACTAGCGGTGGGGACCCAGTACTTC. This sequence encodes CASSEKTRGSLAVGTQYF.

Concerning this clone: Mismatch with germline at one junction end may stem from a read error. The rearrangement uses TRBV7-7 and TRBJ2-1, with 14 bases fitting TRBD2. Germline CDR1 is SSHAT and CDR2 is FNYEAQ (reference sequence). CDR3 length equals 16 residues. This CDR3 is CASSPPGLAGVHEQFF. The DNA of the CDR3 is TGTGCTAGCAGCCCACCGGGACTAGCGGGAGTCCATGAGCAGTTCTTC.

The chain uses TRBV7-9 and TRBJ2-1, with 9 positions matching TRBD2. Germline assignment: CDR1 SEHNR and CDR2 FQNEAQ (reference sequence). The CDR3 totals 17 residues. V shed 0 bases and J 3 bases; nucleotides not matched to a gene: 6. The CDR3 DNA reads TGTGCCAGCAGCTTAGCGATGGCTAGCGGGGTCTACAATGAGCAGTTCTTC. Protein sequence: CASSLAMASGVYNEQFF.

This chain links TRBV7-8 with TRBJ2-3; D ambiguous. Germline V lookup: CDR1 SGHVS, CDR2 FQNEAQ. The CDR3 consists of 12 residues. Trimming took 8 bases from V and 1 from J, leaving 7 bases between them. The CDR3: CASGKGTDTQYF. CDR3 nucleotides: TGTGCCAGCGGGAAAGGCACAGATACGCAGTATTTT.

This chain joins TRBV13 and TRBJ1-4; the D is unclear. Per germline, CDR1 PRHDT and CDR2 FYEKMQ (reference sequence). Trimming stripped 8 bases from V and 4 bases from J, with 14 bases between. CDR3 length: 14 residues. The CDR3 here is CASGSYAVNEKLFF. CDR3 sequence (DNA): TGTGCCAGCGGATCATATGCCGTTAATGAAAAACTGTTTTTT. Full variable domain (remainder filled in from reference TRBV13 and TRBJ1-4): AAGVIQSPRHLIKEKRETATLKCYPIPRHDTVYWYQQGPGQDPQFLISFYEKMQSDKGSIPDRFSAQQFSDYHSELNMSSLELGDSALYFCASGSYAVNEKLFFGSGTQLSVL.

CDR3 in DNA: TGTGCCAGCAGCTTAGGGGCGGGGTCACACGAGCAGTACGTC. Residues: CASSLGAGSHEQYV. This chain uses TRBV11-3 with TRBJ2-7; perhaps TRBD2 as D (6 bases). The CDR3 is 14 amino acids. V lost 1 base and J 5 bases, leaving 12 bases between the germline ends. Germline CDR1 SGHNT, CDR2 YENEEA.

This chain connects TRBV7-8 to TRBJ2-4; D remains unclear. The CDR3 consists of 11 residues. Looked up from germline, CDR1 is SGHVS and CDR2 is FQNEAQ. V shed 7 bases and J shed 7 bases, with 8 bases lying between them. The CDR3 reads CASTPGNIQYF. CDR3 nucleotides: TGTGCCAGCACCCCCGGCAACATTCAGTACTTC.

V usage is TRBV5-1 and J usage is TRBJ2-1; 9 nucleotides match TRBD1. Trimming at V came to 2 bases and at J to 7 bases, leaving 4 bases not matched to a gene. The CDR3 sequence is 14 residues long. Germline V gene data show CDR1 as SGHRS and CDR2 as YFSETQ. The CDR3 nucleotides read TGCGCCAGCAGCTTTACACAGGGGGCGAATGAGCAGTTCTTC. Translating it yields CASSFTQGANEQFF.

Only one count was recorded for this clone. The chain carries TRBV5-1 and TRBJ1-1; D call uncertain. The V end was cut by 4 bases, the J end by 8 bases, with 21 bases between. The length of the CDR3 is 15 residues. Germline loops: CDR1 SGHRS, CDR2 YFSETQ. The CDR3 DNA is TGCGCCAGCAGCCCCGCCCTCACTTCCTCTACCGAAGCTTTCTTT. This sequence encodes CASSPALTSSTEAFF.

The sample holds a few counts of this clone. This chain's CDR3 is CASATGGRTGEKLFF. In nucleotides, the CDR3 is TGCGCCAGCGCGACAGGGGGCCGCACGGGTGAAAAACTGTTTTTT. This chain uses TRBV5-1 with TRBJ1-4; 10 positions match TRBD1. In germline, CDR1 is SGHRS, CDR2 YFSETQ. This CDR3 is built from 15 residues. V was pared by 7 bases and J by 7 bases, with 10 bases of the junction left unmatched.

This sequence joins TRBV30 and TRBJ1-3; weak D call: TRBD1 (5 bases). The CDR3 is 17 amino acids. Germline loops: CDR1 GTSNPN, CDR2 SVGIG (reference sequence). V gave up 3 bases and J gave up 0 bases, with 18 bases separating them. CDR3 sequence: CAWSGGSGAFSGNTIYF. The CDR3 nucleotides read TGTGCCTGGAGCGGGGGATCGGGAGCCTTCTCTGGAAACACCATATATTTT.

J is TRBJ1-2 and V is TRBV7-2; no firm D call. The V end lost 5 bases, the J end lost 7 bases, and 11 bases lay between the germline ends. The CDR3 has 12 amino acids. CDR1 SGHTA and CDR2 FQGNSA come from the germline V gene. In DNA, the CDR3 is TGTGCCAGCAGCCTAGGCCCGCGTGGCTACACCTTC. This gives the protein CASSLGPRGYTF.

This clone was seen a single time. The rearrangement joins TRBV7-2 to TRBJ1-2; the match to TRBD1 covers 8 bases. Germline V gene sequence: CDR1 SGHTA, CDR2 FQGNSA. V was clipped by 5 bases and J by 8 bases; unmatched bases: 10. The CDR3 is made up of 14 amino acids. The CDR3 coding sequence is TGTGCCAGCAGCCGCGACCAGGGGGCGCGAGGCTACACCTTC. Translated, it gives CASSRDQGARGYTF.

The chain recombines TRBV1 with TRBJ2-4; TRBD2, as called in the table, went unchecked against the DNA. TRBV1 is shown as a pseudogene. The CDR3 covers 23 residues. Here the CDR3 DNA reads TGCACCAGCAGCCAAGGAAGGCCTCCGGTAGCTAGCGGGAGGAGGGAGGCCAAAAACATTCAGTACTTC. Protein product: CTSSQGRPPVASGRREAKNIQYF.

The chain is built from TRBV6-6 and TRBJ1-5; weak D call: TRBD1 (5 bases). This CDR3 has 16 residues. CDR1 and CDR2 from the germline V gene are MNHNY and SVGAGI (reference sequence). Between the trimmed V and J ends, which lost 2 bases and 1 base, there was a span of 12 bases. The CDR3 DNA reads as TGTGCCAGCAGTTACGGGACGGGGGGAAGCAATCAGCCCCAGCATTTT. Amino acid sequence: CASSYGTGGSNQPQHF.

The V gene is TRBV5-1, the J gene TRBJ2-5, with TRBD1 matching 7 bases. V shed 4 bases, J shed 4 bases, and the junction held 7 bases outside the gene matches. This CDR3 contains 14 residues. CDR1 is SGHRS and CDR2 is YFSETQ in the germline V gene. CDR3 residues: CASSRTGTVETQYF. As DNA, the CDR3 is TGCGCCAGCAGCCGCACCGGGACAGTAGAGACCCAGTACTTC.

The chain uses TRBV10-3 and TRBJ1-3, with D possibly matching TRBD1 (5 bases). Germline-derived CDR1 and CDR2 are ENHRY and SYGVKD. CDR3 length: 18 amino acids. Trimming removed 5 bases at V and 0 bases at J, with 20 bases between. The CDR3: CAISRLVDSLSSGNTIYF. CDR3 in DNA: TGTGCCATCAGTAGACTCGTCGACAGCCTAAGCTCTGGAAACACCATATATTTT.

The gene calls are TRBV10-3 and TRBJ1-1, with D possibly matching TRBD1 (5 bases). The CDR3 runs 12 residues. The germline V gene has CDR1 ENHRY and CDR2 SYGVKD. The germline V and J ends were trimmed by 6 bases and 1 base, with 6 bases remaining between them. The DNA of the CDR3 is TGTGCCATCAGACAGGCGAACACTGAAGCTTTCTTT. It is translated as CAIRQANTEAFF.

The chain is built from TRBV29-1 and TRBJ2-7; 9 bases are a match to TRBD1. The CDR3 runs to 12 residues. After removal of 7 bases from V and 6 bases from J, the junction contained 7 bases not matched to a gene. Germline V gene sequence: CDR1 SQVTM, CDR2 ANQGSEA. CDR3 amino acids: CSAGTGTFEQYF. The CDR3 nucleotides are TGCAGCGCCGGGACAGGGACCTTCGAGCAGTACTTC.

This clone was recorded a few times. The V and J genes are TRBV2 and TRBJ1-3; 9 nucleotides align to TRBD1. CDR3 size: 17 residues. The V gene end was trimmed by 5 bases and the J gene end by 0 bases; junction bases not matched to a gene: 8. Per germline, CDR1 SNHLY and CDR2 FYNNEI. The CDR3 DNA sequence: TGTGCCAGCAGTCCCTGGACAGGGGCCTCCTCTGGAAACACCATATATTTT. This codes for CASSPWTGASSGNTIYF.

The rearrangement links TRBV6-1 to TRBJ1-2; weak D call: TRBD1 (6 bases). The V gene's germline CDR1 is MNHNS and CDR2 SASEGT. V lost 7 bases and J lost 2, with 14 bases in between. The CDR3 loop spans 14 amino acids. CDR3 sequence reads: CASTVTGINYGYTF. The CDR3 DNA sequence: TGTGCCAGCACCGTGACAGGAATCAACTATGGCTACACCTTC.

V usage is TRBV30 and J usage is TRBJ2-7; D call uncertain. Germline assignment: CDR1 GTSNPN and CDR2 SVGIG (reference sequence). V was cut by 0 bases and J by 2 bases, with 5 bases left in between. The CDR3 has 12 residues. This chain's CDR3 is CAWSVLTYEQYF. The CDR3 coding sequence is TGTGCCTGGAGTGTACTAACCTACGAGCAGTACTTC.

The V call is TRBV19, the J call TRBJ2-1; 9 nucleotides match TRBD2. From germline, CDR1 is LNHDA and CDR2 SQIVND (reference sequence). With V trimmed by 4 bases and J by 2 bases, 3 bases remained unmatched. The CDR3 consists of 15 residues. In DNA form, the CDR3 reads TGTGCCAGTAGTACTAGCGGGATCACCTACAATGAGCAGTTCTTC. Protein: CASSTSGITYNEQFF. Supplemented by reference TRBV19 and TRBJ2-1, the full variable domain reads DGGITQSPKYLFRKEGQNVTLSCEQNLNHDAMYWYRQDPGQGLRLIYYSQIVNDFQKGDIAEGYSVSREKKESFPLTVTSAQKNPTAFYLCASSTSGITYNEQFFGPGTRLTVL.

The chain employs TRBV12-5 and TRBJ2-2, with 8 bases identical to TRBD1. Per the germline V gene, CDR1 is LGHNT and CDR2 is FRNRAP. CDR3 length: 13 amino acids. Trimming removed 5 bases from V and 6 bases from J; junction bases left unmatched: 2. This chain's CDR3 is CASGGQGPGELFF. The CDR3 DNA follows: TGTGCTAGTGGTGGACAGGGTCCCGGGGAGCTGTTTTTT.

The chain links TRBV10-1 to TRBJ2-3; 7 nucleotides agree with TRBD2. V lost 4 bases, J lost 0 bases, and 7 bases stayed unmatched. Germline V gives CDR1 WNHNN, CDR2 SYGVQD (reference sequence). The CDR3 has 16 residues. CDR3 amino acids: CASSGALAESTDTQYF. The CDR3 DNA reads TGCGCCAGCAGTGGAGCGCTAGCGGAAAGCACAGATACGCAGTATTTT.

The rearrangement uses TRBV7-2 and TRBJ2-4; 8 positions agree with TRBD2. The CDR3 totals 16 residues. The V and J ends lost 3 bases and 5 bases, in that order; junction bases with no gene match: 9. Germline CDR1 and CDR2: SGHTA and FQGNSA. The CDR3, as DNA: TGTGCCAGCAGCTTCCGCGGGAGGTCGATAGAAAACATTCAGTACTTC. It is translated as CASSFRGRSIENIQYF.